Following are 24 T cell receptor beta chains from one sample sequenced in a study of T cells in Graves' hyperthyroidism and ophthalmopathy. TCR beta CDR3 sequences were amplified from RNA transcripts. Primed by the HTBI set, a first-round RT-PCR was run on the TCR CDR3. TCRdb fed the multiplex PCR reads into MiXCR, producing one record per CDR3 protein. Found here are 550,000 to 800,000 distinct CDR3 sequences, around 16% of them singletons; the top ten hold roughly a sixth. The sample taken for sequencing was blood. These receptor sequences come from a man in his forties or fifties with Graves' hyperthyroidism.

This clonotype was counted many times. The chain carries TRBV11-2 and TRBJ2-3, with 8 bases that match TRBD2. V trimming: 7 bases; J trimming: 5 bases; junction bases outside the gene matches: 17. Germline-derived CDR1 and CDR2 are SGHAT and FQNNGV. The CDR3 length is 17 residues. DNA of the CDR3: TGTGCCAGCATCCCCCAGGAGGGTAGCGGGATGATAGATACGCAGTATTTT. This sequence encodes CASIPQEGSGMIDTQYF. The variable domain in full, completed from reference TRBV11-2 and TRBJ2-3, reads EAGVAQSPRYKIIEKRQSVAFWCNPISGHATLYWYQQILGQGPKLLIQFQNNGVVDDSQLPKDRFSAERLKGVDSTLKIQPAKLEDSAVYLCASIPQEGSGMIDTQYFGPGTRLTVL.

The chain couples TRBV9 to TRBJ2-2; D gene uncertain. The CDR3 length is 17 residues. The germline CDR1 and CDR2 sequences are SGDLS and YYNGEE. Trimming took 0 bases from V and 5 from J, leaving 17 bases between them. This CDR3 is CASSVVGRQDGTGELFF. CDR3 bases: TGTGCCAGCAGCGTAGTTGGTCGTCAAGACGGAACCGGGGAGCTGTTTTTT.

The chain links TRBV28 to TRBJ1-5; D remains ambiguous. The V end lost 6 bases, the J end lost 7 bases, and 25 bases lay between the germline ends. The CDR3 is 17 residues long. From germline, CDR1 is MDHEN and CDR2 SYDVKM. CDR3 coding DNA: TGTGCCAGCAGCTGGGAAAACGGCCGGGGTCGAGGGCAGCCCCAGCATTTT. It codes for CASSWENGRGRGQPQHF.

The chain couples TRBV11-2 to TRBJ2-1; 8 positions agree with TRBD2. With 0 bases clipped from V and 8 bases from J, the junction kept 6 bases outside the gene matches. There are 15 residues in the CDR3. The germline V gene encodes CDR1 SGHAT and CDR2 FQNNGV. CDR3 nucleotides: TGTGCCAGCAGCTTAGACGGGAGGGCCTTCGATGAGCAGTTCTTC. It encodes CASSLDGRAFDEQFF.

This clonotype was recorded many times. V gene TRBV30 combines with J gene TRBJ2-5, with D perhaps TRBD1 or TRBD2 (5 bases each). The germline V and J ends were trimmed by 1 base and 5 bases, with 11 bases remaining between them. Germline assignment: CDR1 GTSNPN and CDR2 SVGIG (reference sequence). There are 13 residues in the CDR3. CDR3 in DNA: TGTGCCTGGAGTGGGGGCAGGGACGAGACCCAGTACTTC. Its protein product is CAWSGGRDETQYF.

The chain couples TRBV3-1 to TRBJ2-5, with D possibly matching TRBD2 (7 bases). Trimming stripped 1 base from V and 5 bases from J, with 17 bases between. Germline CDR1 reads LGHDT; CDR2 reads YNNKEL (reference sequence). CDR3 size: 16 residues. In nucleotides, the CDR3 is TGTGCCAGCAGCCAAGTGAAAGAGGGAGGGGGTGAGACCCAGTACTTC. This codes for CASSQVKEGGGETQYF.

The V and J genes are TRBV24-1 and TRBJ1-2, with 7 bases fitting TRBD1. With 5 bases clipped from V and 3 bases from J, the junction kept 5 bases outside the gene matches. Germline V CDR1 and CDR2: KGHDR, SFDVKD. This CDR3 is 14 amino acids long. CDR3 sequence reads: CATSGEGADYGYTF. In DNA form, the CDR3 reads TGTGCCACCAGTGGTGAGGGGGCGGACTATGGCTACACCTTC.

This clonotype was recorded at least ten times. The CDR3 sequence is CASRDSHSPLHF. The DNA for the CDR3 is TGTGCCAGCAGGGACAGCCATTCACCCCTCCACTTT. The rearrangement joins TRBV2 to TRBJ1-6; tentative D call: TRBD1 (6 bases). The CDR3 sequence is 12 residues long. V was shortened by 6 bases and J by 8 bases, with 8 bases between the two germline ends. The germline gives CDR1 SNHLY, CDR2 FYNNEI. Looking up the rest from reference TRBV2 and TRBJ1-6 gives the full variable domain: EPEVTQTPSHQVTQMGQEVILRCVPISNHLYFYWYRQILGQKVEFLVSFYNNEISEKSEIFDDQFSVERPDGSNFTLKIRSTKLEDSAMYFCASRDSHSPLHFGNGTRLTVT.

At least ten counts were recorded for this clonotype. The V and J genes are TRBV28 and TRBJ2-3, with D uncertain. Looked up from germline, CDR1 is MDHEN and CDR2 is SYDVKM. The CDR3 sequence is 17 residues long. V was pared by 3 bases and J by 2 bases, with 18 bases between. The CDR3 region is CASSLGSSFWATDTQYF. The CDR3 region has the DNA TGTGCCAGCAGTTTGGGGTCGAGCTTCTGGGCCACAGATACGCAGTATTTT.

The chain is built from TRBV6-1 and TRBJ2-7, with D perhaps assigned TRBD1 or TRBD2 (5 bases each). The V and J ends lost 6 bases and 5 bases respectively, with 23 bases between them. The length of the CDR3 is 16 residues. Germline V gene data show CDR1 as MNHNS and CDR2 as SASEGT. In DNA, the CDR3 is TGTGCCAGCAGAACCGGCGGGTCAGAGGGGTACCACGAGCAGTACTTC. Its protein is CASRTGGSEGYHEQYF.

This clonotype was seen only a few times. Germline and junction disagree at one end, which may indicate a read error. This chain links TRBV6-2 or TRBV6-3 with TRBJ1-1; D gene ambiguous. The germline gives CDR1 MNHEY, CDR2 SVGEGT. The CDR3 has 14 amino acids. The CDR3 loop is CTSSYERVNTEAFF. The CDR3, as DNA: TGTACCAGCAGTTACGAGAGGGTGAACACTGAAGCTTTCTTT.

This clonotype was seen repeatedly, ten times or more. The CDR3 sequence is CASSNLQGQPQHF. DNA for the CDR3: TGTGCCAGCAGTAATCTTCAGGGCCAGCCCCAGCATTTT. The chain is built from TRBV6-1 and TRBJ1-5; TRBD1 is a possible D gene (5 bases). CDR1 MNHNS and CDR2 SASEGT come from the germline V gene. Trimming pared 5 bases from V and 7 bases from J, leaving 12 bases between. The CDR3 spans 13 residues.

V usage is TRBV2 and J usage is TRBJ1-2; TRBD1 matches at 10 bases. The ends lost 6 bases at V and 8 bases at J; junction bases unmatched: 9. CDR1 is SNHLY and CDR2 is FYNNEI in the germline V gene. This CDR3 contains 14 residues. The CDR3 loop is CASRGDRGVQGYTF. In nucleotides, the CDR3 is TGTGCCAGCAGGGGGGACAGGGGAGTCCAGGGCTACACCTTC.

This clonotype was seen a few times. J is TRBJ2-7 and V is TRBV20-1; D unresolved. The CDR3 has 13 amino acids. Looked up from germline, CDR1 is DFQATT and CDR2 is SNEGSKA (reference sequence). The V gene lost 4 bases and the J gene lost 4 bases, with 14 bases spanning the gap. Here the CDR3 DNA reads TGCAGTGCTACGTCTAGGCGTGAATACGAGCAGTACTTC. Residues: CSATSRREYEQYF.

Points on this clonotype: One base away lies a much larger clone, so this may be a sequencing read error. The chain links TRBV13 to TRBJ2-3, with a tentative D call TRBD2 (6 bases). Germline-derived CDR1 and CDR2 are PRHDT and FYEKMQ (reference sequence). The CDR3 runs to 16 residues. Trimming stripped 7 bases from V and 4 bases from J, with 21 bases between. CDR3 region: CASNYSGREGSDTQYF. The DNA of the CDR3 is TGTGCCAGCAATTACTCTGGGCGGGAAGGATCAGATACGCAGTATTTT.

The rearrangement joins TRBV25-1 to TRBJ2-2; D unresolved. The germline gives CDR1 MGHDK, CDR2 SYGVNS. CDR3 length: 16 amino acids. V was clipped by 4 bases and J by 0 bases, with 12 bases between them. CDR3 nucleotide sequence: TGTGCCAGCAGTGGATTGGCGGACGCGAACACCGGGGAGCTGTTTTTT. As protein: CASSGLADANTGELFF.

This clonotype was recorded many times. The V gene is TRBV7-8, the J gene TRBJ2-2; 12 bases match TRBD1. The junction had 10 bases not matched to a gene; V was cut back by 8 bases and J by 0 bases. Germline loops: CDR1 SGHVS, CDR2 FQNEAQ. The CDR3 sequence is 18 residues long. The chain's CDR3 is CASGWRDRGPANTGELFF. The DNA for the CDR3 is TGTGCCAGCGGGTGGAGGGACAGGGGGCCCGCGAACACCGGGGAGCTGTTTTTT.

This clonotype was counted only a few times. The rearrangement joins TRBV10-3 to TRBJ2-1, with no clear D. The germline gives CDR1 ENHRY, CDR2 SYGVKD. The CDR3 has 13 amino acids. Trimming pared 4 bases from V and 5 bases from J, leaving 9 bases between. The CDR3 sequence is CAISGLGDNEQFF. The CDR3 nucleotides read TGTGCCATCAGTGGGCTTGGGGACAATGAGCAGTTCTTC.

The chain has TRBV28 and TRBJ1-2; D gene unclear. Germline CDR1 and CDR2: MDHEN and SYDVKM. There are 12 residues in the CDR3. Trimming took off 7 bases at V and 0 bases at J, with 6 bases between the two ends. In DNA form, the CDR3 reads TGTGCCAGCACCAGCTCTAACTATGGCTACACCTTC. This encodes CASTSSNYGYTF.

This clonotype has at least ten counts. This sequence joins TRBV20-1 and TRBJ2-5; 14 positions agree with TRBD2. CDR1 is DFQATT, CDR2 SNEGSKA, per germline (reference sequence). Trimming took 6 bases from V and 1 from J; bases not matched to a gene: 10. This CDR3 has 17 amino acids. DNA of the CDR3: TGCAGTGCCGAGACCGGGACTAGCGGGAGAGGCCAAGAGACCCAGTACTTC. Amino acid sequence: CSAETGTSGRGQETQYF.

This clonotype appeared many times. This chain links TRBV10-3 with TRBJ2-1, with D unresolved. The CDR3 length is 12 residues. The V end was cut by 8 bases, the J end by 8 bases, with 13 bases between. The germline CDR1 and CDR2 sequences are ENHRY and SYGVKD. CDR3 nucleotide sequence: TGTGCCATCTTAGGGTTGAATGATGAGCAGTTCTTC. It encodes CAILGLNDEQFF.

In its sample, this clonotype was seen many times. V usage is TRBV29-1 and J usage is TRBJ2-7, with D possibly being TRBD2 (6 bases). The CDR3 is 16 amino acids. V lost 0 bases and J 6 bases, leaving 21 bases between the germline ends. CDR1 and CDR2 (germline): SQVTM, ANQGSEA. This CDR3 reads CSVEEERASGLGEQYF. Here the CDR3 DNA reads TGCAGCGTTGAAGAGGAGAGGGCGAGCGGGTTGGGCGAGCAGTACTTC.

This clonotype was observed many times. The rearrangement joins TRBV28 to TRBJ1-2, with a weak D call TRBD1 (6 bases). Germline V gene data show CDR1 as MDHEN and CDR2 as SYDVKM. The CDR3 spans 14 residues. V was trimmed by 5 bases and J by 5 bases, leaving 15 bases between them. DNA for the CDR3: TGTGCCAGCAGTCCCCCCGGGACACATTATGGCTACACCTTC. It encodes CASSPPGTHYGYTF.

The rearrangement uses TRBV12-5 and TRBJ2-2; 7 positions agree with TRBD2. Germline V gives CDR1 LGHNT, CDR2 FRNRAP. The trim removed 5 bases at V and 7 bases at J, leaving 13 bases unmatched. There are 16 residues in the CDR3. CDR3 coding DNA: TGTGCTAGTGGTCCCGAGTCGGGAGGACGGGGCGGGGAGCTGTTTTTT. Protein product: CASGPESGGRGGELFF.